Shown below are 4 T cell receptor beta chains from a single sample sequenced in a study of shared clonotypes between healthy human individuals. TCRdb keeps only in-frame clones here, not all; method: immunoSEQ multiplex PCR. The sample lists fewer than 1 million clones, about 97% seen once, with roughly 0.23% in the top ten. Naive CD8 cells were CD45RO-negative, positively selected for CCR7, excluding terminally differentiated effector memory CD45RA+ cells. Sample: naive CD8+ T cells sorted from blood. All receptors come from a young man in good health.

Notes on this clone: Other DNA sequences within the sample encode an identical CDR3. The chain is built from TRBV9 and TRBJ2-1; D remains ambiguous. The V and J ends lost 0 bases and 1 base respectively, with 5 bases between them. Germline CDR1 reads SGDLS; CDR2 reads YYNGEE. The CDR3 length is 14 residues. The CDR3 spells CASSVGNSYNEQFF. DNA of the CDR3: TGTGCCAGCAGCGTAGGTAATTCCTACAATGAGCAGTTCTTC.

In this sample, this clone turned up once. This chain joins TRBV9 and TRBJ2-3, with unresolved D. V was clipped by 0 bases and J by 0 bases, with 11 bases between them. The CDR3 spans 16 residues. The germline CDR1 and CDR2 sequences are SGDLS and YYNGEE. CDR3 sequence reads: CASSVAGRPSTDTQYF. The CDR3 nucleotides read TGTGCCAGCAGCGTAGCGGGCCGACCTAGCACAGATACGCAGTATTTT.

The chain employs TRBV4-1 and TRBJ2-1; possible D gene TRBD1, 6 bases. The CDR3 is 20 residues long. Germline V gene lookup returns CDR1 MGHRA and CDR2 YSYEKL. V lost 0 bases and J lost 1, with 22 bases in between. CDR3 bases: TGCGCCAGCAGCCAAGAGCGAGGACAGCCCCGCAAGGGGTCCTACAATGAGCAGTTCTTC. It yields the protein CASSQERGQPRKGSYNEQFF.

The rearrangement links TRBV7-8 to TRBJ2-7; the D gene could be TRBD1 or TRBD2 (6 bases each). The ends were cut back, 4 bases at V and 6 bases at J, with 13 bases in the middle. The CDR3 runs 13 residues. The V gene's germline CDR1 is SGHVS and CDR2 FQNEAQ. DNA for the CDR3: TGTGCCAGCAGCTACCGGGGGCTCCTCGAGCAGTACTTC. This gives the protein CASSYRGLLEQYF.